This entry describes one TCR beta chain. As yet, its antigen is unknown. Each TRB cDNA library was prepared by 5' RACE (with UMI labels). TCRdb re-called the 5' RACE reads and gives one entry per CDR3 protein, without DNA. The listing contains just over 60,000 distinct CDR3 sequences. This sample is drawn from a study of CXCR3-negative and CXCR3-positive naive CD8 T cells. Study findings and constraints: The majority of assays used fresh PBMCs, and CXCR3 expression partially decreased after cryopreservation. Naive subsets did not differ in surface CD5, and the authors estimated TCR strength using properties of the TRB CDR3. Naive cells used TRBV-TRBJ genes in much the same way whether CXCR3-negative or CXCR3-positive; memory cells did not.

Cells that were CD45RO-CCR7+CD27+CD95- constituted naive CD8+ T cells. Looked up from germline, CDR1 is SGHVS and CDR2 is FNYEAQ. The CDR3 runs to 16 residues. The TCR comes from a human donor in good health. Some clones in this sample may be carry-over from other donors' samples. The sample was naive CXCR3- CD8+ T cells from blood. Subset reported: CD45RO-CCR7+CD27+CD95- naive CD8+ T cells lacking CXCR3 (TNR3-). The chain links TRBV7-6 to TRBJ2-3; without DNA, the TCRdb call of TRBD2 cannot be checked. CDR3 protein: CASSGWTSGGTDTQYF.